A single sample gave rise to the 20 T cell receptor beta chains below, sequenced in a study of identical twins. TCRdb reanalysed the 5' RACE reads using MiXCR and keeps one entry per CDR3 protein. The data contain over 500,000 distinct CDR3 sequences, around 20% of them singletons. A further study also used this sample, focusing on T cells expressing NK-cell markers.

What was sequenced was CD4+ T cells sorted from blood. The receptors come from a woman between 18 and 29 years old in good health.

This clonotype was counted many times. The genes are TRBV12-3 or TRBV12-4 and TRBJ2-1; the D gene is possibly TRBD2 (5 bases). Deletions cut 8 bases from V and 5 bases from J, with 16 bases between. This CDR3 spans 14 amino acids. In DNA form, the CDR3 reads TGTGCCAGCGGACGGACTCGGTATAACAATGAGCAGTTCTTC. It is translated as CASGRTRYNNEQFF.

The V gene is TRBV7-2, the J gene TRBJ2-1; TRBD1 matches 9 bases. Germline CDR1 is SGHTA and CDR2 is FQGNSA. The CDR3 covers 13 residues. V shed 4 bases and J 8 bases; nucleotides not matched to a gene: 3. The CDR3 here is CASSSDRGYEQFF. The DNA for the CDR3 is TGTGCCAGCAGCTCAGACAGGGGGTATGAGCAGTTCTTC.

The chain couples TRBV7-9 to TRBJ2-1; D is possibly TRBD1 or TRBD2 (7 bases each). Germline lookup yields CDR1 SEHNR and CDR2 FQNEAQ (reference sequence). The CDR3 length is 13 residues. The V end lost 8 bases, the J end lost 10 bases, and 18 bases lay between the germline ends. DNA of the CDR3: TGTGCCAGCTCCCCAGGGGGGGCGGGAGAGCAGTTCTTC. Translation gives CASSPGGAGEQFF.

The CDR3 DNA is TGTGCCAGCAGCTTGCAGGGGGCAGATGGCTACACCTTC. It codes for CASSLQGADGYTF. The gene calls are TRBV7-9 and TRBJ1-2; 8 bases fit TRBD1. This CDR3 is 13 amino acids long. With 3 bases clipped from V and 6 bases from J, the junction kept 3 bases outside the gene matches. CDR1 SEHNR and CDR2 FQNEAQ come from the germline V gene (reference sequence).

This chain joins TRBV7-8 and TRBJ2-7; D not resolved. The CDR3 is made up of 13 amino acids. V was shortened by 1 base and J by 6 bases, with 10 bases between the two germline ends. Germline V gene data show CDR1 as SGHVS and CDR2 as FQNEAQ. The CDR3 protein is CASSLEAGPEQYF. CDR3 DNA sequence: TGTGCCAGCAGCTTAGAAGCCGGACCCGAGCAGTACTTC. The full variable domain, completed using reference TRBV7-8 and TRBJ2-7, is GAGVSQSPRYKVAKRGQDVALRCDPISGHVSLFWYQQALGQGPEFLTYFQNEAQLDKSGLPSDRFFAERPEGSVSTLKIQRTQQEDSAVYLCASSLEAGPEQYFGPGTRLTVT.

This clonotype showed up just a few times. CDR3 residues: CASSPTTDSSGEQYF. For the CDR3, the DNA is TGTGCCAGCTCACCCACGACGGACTCCTCGGGGGAGCAGTACTTC. The chain recombines TRBV18 with TRBJ2-7; TRBD2 might be the D (5 bases). The germline V gene has CDR1 KGHSH and CDR2 LQKENI. V lost 3 bases, J lost 7 bases, and 19 bases lay in between. The CDR3 contains 15 residues.

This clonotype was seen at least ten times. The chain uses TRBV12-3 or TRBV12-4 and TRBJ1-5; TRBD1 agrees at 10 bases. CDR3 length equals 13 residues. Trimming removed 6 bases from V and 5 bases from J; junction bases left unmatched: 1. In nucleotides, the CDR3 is TGTGCCAGCAGCGGACAGGGGGATCAGCCCCAGCATTTT. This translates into CASSGQGDQPQHF.

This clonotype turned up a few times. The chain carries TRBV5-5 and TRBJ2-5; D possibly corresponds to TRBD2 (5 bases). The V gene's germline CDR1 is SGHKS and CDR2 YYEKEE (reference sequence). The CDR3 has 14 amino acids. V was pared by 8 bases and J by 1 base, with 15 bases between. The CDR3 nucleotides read TGTGCCAGTACCGAACTAGATTCCCAAGAGACCCAGTACTTC. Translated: CASTELDSQETQYF. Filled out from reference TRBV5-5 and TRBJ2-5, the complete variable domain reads DAGVTQSPTHLIKTRGQQVTLRCSPISGHKSVSWYQQVLGQGPQFIFQYYEKEERGRGNFPDRFSARQFPNYSSELNVNALLLGDSALYLCASTELDSQETQYFGPGTRLLVL.

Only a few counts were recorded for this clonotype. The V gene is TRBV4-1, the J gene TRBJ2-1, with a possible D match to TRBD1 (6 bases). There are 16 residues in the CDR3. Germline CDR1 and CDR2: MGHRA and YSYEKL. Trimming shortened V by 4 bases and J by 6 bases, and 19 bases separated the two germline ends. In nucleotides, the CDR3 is TGCGCCAGCAGCCCGCCGCTCCGGGACAAATTCAATGAGCAGTTCTTC. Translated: CASSPPLRDKFNEQFF.

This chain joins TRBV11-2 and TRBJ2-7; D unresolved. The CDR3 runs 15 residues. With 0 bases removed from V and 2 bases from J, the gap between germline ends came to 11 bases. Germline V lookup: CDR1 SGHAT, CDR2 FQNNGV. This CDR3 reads CASSLEENHPYEQYF. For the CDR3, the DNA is TGTGCCAGCAGCTTAGAAGAGAATCACCCCTACGAGCAGTACTTC.

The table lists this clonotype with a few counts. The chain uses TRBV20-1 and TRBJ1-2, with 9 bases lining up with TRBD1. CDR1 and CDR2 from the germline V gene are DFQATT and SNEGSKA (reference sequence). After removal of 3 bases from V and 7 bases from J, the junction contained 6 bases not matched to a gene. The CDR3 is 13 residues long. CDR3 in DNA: TGCAGTGCTAGTAACAGGGGGCAAGGTGGCTACACCTTC. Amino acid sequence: CSASNRGQGGYTF.

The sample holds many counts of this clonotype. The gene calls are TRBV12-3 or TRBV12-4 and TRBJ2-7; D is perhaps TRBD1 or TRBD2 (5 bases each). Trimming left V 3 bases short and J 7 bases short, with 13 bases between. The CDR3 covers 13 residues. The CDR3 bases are TGTGCCAGCAGTTTTGGGACCATCACTGAGCAGTACTTC. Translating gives CASSFGTITEQYF.

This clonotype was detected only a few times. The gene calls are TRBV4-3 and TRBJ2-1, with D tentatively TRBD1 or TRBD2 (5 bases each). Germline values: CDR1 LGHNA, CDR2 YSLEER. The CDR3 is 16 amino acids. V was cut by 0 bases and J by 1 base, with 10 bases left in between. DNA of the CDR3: TGCGCCAGCAGCCAAGATCGGGGCGGTTCCTACAATGAGCAGTTCTTC. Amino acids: CASSQDRGGSYNEQFF.

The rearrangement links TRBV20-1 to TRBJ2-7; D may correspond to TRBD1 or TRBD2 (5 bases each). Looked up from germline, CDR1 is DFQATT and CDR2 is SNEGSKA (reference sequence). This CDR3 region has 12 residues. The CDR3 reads CRAGANSYEQYF. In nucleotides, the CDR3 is TGCAGGGCCGGGGCTAACTCCTACGAGCAGTACTTC.

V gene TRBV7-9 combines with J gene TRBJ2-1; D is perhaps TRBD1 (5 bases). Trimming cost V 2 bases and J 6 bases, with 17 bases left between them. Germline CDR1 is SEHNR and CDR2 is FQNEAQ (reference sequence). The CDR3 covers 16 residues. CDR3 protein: CASSLNYRAGFNEQFF. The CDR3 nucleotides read TGTGCCAGCAGCTTAAATTATCGGGCAGGGTTCAATGAGCAGTTCTTC.

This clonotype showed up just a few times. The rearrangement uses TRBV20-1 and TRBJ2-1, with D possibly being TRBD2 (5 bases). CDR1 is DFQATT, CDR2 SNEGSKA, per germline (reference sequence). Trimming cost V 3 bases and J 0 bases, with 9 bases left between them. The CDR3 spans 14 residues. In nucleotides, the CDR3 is TGCAGTGCTAGGTCGCGGGTCTCCTACAATGAGCAGTTCTTC. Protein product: CSARSRVSYNEQFF.

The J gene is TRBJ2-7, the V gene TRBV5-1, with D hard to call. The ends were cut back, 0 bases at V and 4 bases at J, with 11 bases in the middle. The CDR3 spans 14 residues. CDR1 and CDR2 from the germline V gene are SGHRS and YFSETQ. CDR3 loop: CASSLGPEGYEQYF. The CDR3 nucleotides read TGCGCCAGCAGCTTGGGGCCGGAAGGATACGAGCAGTACTTC.

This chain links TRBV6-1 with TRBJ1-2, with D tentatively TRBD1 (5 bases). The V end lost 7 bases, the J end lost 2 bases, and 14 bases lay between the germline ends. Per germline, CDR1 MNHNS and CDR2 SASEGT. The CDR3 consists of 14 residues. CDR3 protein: CASISGVTNYGYTF. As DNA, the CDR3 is TGTGCCAGCATCTCGGGGGTGACAAACTATGGCTACACCTTC.

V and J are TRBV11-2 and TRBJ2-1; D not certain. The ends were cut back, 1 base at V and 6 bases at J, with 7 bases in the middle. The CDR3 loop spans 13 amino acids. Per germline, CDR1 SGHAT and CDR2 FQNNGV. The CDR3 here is CASSLGQANEQFF. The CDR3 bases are TGTGCCAGCAGCTTAGGCCAAGCCAATGAGCAGTTCTTC. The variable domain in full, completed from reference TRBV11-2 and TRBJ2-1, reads EAGVAQSPRYKIIEKRQSVAFWCNPISGHATLYWYQQILGQGPKLLIQFQNNGVVDDSQLPKDRFSAERLKGVDSTLKIQPAKLEDSAVYLCASSLGQANEQFFGPGTRLTVL.

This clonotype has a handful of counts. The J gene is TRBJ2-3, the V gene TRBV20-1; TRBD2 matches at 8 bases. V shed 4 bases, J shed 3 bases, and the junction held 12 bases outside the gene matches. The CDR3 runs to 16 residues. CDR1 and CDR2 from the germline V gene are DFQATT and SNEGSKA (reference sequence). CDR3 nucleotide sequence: TGCAGTGCTAACCCCGGGGCCGGGGGGGCAACAGATACGCAGTATTTT. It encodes CSANPGAGGATDTQYF.